A selection of T cell receptor beta chains follows, all from one sample in a study of blood T cell repertoires in COVID-19. TCRdb keeps only in-frame clones here, not all; method: immunoSEQ multiplex PCR. The sample records 150,000 or so clones, 75% to 90% being singletons. Specimen: peripheral blood. Receptor source: a woman between 40 and 50 years old with acute or convalescent COVID-19. Each CDR3 is given with its conserved first and last residue. Fields, in order: V gene, D gene, J gene, clone size, CDR3 protein, CDR3 DNA. D genes are given only for firm matches. Some rows mark clone size as missing; the rest say once, few, many or name a class of expanded clone.

v_gene: TRBV24-1
d_gene: -
j_gene: TRBJ2-5
abundance: -
CDR3aa: CATSDNRQETQYF
CDR3nt: TGTGCCACCAGTGACAACAGGCAAGAGACCCAGTACTTC

v_gene: TRBV25-1
d_gene: TRBD1
j_gene: TRBJ2-1
abundance: -
CDR3aa: CASSEVTGTSYNEQFF
CDR3nt: TGTGCCAGCAGTGAGGTGACAGGGACCTCCTACAATGAGCAGTTCTTC

v_gene: TRBV28
d_gene: -
j_gene: TRBJ2-3
abundance: -
CDR3aa: CASSQGTGLPSTDTQYF
CDR3nt: TGTGCCAGCAGTCAGGGGACGGGACTACCTAGCACAGATACGCAGTATTTT

v_gene: TRBV19
d_gene: -
j_gene: TRBJ1-3
abundance: -
CDR3aa: CASSTPITGNTIYF
CDR3nt: TGTGCCAGTAGTACGCCTATTACTGGAAACACCATATATTTT

v_gene: TRBV15
d_gene: TRBD2
j_gene: TRBJ2-7
abundance: -
CDR3aa: CATSIRAGAYEQYF
CDR3nt: TGTGCCACCAGCATAAGAGCGGGGGCCTACGAGCAGTACTTC

v_gene: TRBV18
d_gene: -
j_gene: TRBJ1-5
abundance: -
CDR3aa: CASSPPAQGEQPQHF
CDR3nt: TGTGCCAGCTCACCACCGGCACAGGGCGAACAGCCCCAGCATTTT

v_gene: TRBV2
d_gene: -
j_gene: TRBJ1-4
abundance: -
CDR3aa: CASSEALGTSNEKLFF
CDR3nt: TGTGCCAGCAGTGAAGCGTTGGGGACAAGTAATGAAAAACTGTTTTTT

v_gene: TRBV9
d_gene: -
j_gene: TRBJ2-5
abundance: -
CDR3aa: CASSAGAGGGQETQYF
CDR3nt: TGTGCCAGCAGCGCAGGGGCGGGCGGGGGACAAGAGACCCAGTACTTC

v_gene: TRBV23-1
d_gene: -
j_gene: TRBJ1-5
abundance: -
CDR3aa: CASSQPLGAWGNQPQHF
CDR3nt: TGCGCCAGCAGTCAACCCCTGGGGGCCTGGGGCAATCAGCCCCAGCATTTT

v_gene: TRBV9
d_gene: TRBD2
j_gene: TRBJ2-1
abundance: few
CDR3aa: CASSIHGTSGSNEQFF
CDR3nt: TGTGCCAGCAGCATACACGGGACTAGCGGGAGCAATGAGCAGTTCTTC

v_gene: TRBV12-5
d_gene: -
j_gene: TRBJ2-2
abundance: -
CDR3aa: CASGPRLTGELFF
CDR3nt: TGTGCTAGTGGTCCTAGACTCACCGGGGAGCTGTTTTTT

v_gene: TRBV2
d_gene: TRBD1
j_gene: TRBJ1-1
abundance: -
CDR3aa: CASRRVDRGGTEAFF
CDR3nt: TGTGCCAGCAGACGAGTCGACAGGGGAGGAACTGAAGCTTTCTTT

v_gene: TRBV28
d_gene: -
j_gene: TRBJ1-3
abundance: -
CDR3aa: CASSLVPPIQVLNSGNTIYF
CDR3nt: TGTGCCAGCAGCCTTGTCCCCCCGATACAGGTTCTCAACTCTGGAAACACCATATATTTT

v_gene: TRBV6-2/TRBV6-3
d_gene: TRBD1
j_gene: TRBJ2-7
abundance: -
CDR3aa: CASSYAGTGTYEQYF
CDR3nt: TGTGCCAGCAGTTACGCCGGGACAGGCACCTACGAGCAGTACTTC

v_gene: TRBV6-5
d_gene: TRBD1
j_gene: TRBJ2-2
abundance: -
CDR3aa: CASSRQGNTGELFF
CDR3nt: TGTGCCAGCAGTCGACAGGGGAACACCGGGGAGCTGTTTTTT

v_gene: TRBV19
d_gene: -
j_gene: TRBJ1-5
abundance: -
CDR3aa: CASSFNSNQPQHF
CDR3nt: TGTGCCAGTAGTTTTAATAGCAATCAGCCCCAGCATTTT

v_gene: TRBV4-1
d_gene: -
j_gene: TRBJ2-3
abundance: -
CDR3aa: CASSQDSGDTQYF
CDR3nt: TGCGCCAGCAGCCAAGATAGTGGAGATACGCAGTATTTT

v_gene: TRBV7-9
d_gene: TRBD2
j_gene: TRBJ2-1
abundance: once
CDR3aa: CASSPETSGYGDEQFF
CDR3nt: TGTGCCAGCAGCCCAGAGACTAGCGGGTATGGGGATGAGCAGTTCTTC

v_gene: TRBV28
d_gene: -
j_gene: TRBJ2-4
abundance: -
CDR3aa: CASSSRVAKNIQYF
CDR3nt: TGTGCCAGCAGTTCGAGGGTAGCCAAAAACATTCAGTACTTC

v_gene: TRBV19
d_gene: TRBD2
j_gene: TRBJ2-1
abundance: -
CDR3aa: CASNGPGGGNEQFF
CDR3nt: TGTGCCAGTAATGGCCCTGGGGGGGGTAATGAGCAGTTCTTC

v_gene: TRBV20-1
d_gene: -
j_gene: TRBJ1-2
abundance: -
CDR3aa: CSAPGGYGYTF
CDR3nt: TGCAGTGCCCCGGGGGGCTATGGCTACACCTTC

v_gene: TRBV10-3
d_gene: TRBD2
j_gene: TRBJ2-7
abundance: -
CDR3aa: CAISKVSGTLSYEQYF
CDR3nt: TGTGCCATCAGTAAGGTGAGCGGGACCCTCTCCTACGAGCAGTACTTC

v_gene: TRBV6-6
d_gene: -
j_gene: TRBJ1-1
abundance: -
CDR3aa: CASSIGQNWATEAFF
CDR3nt: TGTGCCAGCAGTATAGGACAGAACTGGGCAACTGAAGCTTTCTTT

v_gene: TRBV28
d_gene: -
j_gene: TRBJ1-2
abundance: -
CDR3aa: CASSLDSNYGYTF
CDR3nt: TGTGCCAGCAGTTTGGACAGCAACTATGGCTACACCTTC

v_gene: TRBV3-1/TRBV3-2
d_gene: -
j_gene: TRBJ1-5
abundance: -
CDR3aa: CASSQTINSNQPQHF
CDR3nt: TGTGCCAGCAGCCAAACAATAAATAGCAATCAGCCCCAGCATTTT

v_gene: TRBV27
d_gene: -
j_gene: TRBJ2-2
abundance: -
CDR3aa: CASSLTGGGGELFF
CDR3nt: TGTGCCAGCAGTTTAACTGGGGGCGGCGGGGAGCTGTTTTTT

v_gene: TRBV28
d_gene: TRBD1
j_gene: TRBJ2-1
abundance: few
CDR3aa: CASSLFLGGLDSYNEQFF
CDR3nt: TGTGCCAGCAGTTTATTCTTAGGGGGCCTAGACTCCTACAATGAGCAGTTCTTC

v_gene: TRBV30
d_gene: -
j_gene: TRBJ1-1
abundance: -
CDR3aa: CAWSVLPEQNTEAFF
CDR3nt: TGTGCCTGGAGTGTACTTCCGGAGCAGAACACTGAAGCTTTCTTT

v_gene: TRBV15
d_gene: TRBD2
j_gene: TRBJ2-3
abundance: -
CDR3aa: CATSSTRGLAGVSTDTQYF
CDR3nt: TGTGCCACCAGCAGTACCCGGGGACTAGCGGGAGTGAGCACAGATACGCAGTATTTT

v_gene: TRBV3-1/TRBV3-2
d_gene: -
j_gene: TRBJ1-5
abundance: once
CDR3aa: CASSQVGATQPQHF
CDR3nt: TGTGCCAGCAGCCAAGTTGGTGCAACACAGCCCCAGCATTTT

v_gene: TRBV11-2
d_gene: TRBD2
j_gene: TRBJ2-1
abundance: -
CDR3aa: CASSPGTSGGASYNEQFF
CDR3nt: TGTGCCAGCAGCCCCGGGACTAGCGGGGGGGCGAGCTACAATGAGCAGTTCTTC

v_gene: TRBV19
d_gene: TRBD1
j_gene: TRBJ1-1
abundance: -
CDR3aa: CASSLNPTGGYTEAFF
CDR3nt: TGTGCCAGTAGTCTAAACCCTACAGGGGGCTACACTGAAGCTTTCTTT

v_gene: TRBV5-8
d_gene: TRBD1
j_gene: TRBJ1-5
abundance: -
CDR3aa: CASSLGDSRNQPQHF
CDR3nt: TGTGCCAGCAGCTTGGGGGACAGCCGCAATCAGCCCCAGCATTTT

v_gene: TRBV27
d_gene: -
j_gene: TRBJ1-2
abundance: -
CDR3aa: CASSLLNYGYTF
CDR3nt: TGTGCCAGCAGTCTCCTAAACTATGGCTACACCTTC

v_gene: TRBV14
d_gene: -
j_gene: TRBJ1-3
abundance: -
CDR3aa: CASSSMGQRNTIYF
CDR3nt: TGTGCCAGCAGCTCAATGGGCCAGCGAAACACCATATATTTT

v_gene: TRBV5-4
d_gene: TRBD1
j_gene: TRBJ2-5
abundance: -
CDR3aa: CASSSTRGRETQYF
CDR3nt: TGTGCCAGCAGCTCAACCAGGGGGCGGGAGACCCAGTACTTC

v_gene: TRBV3-1/TRBV3-2
d_gene: TRBD1
j_gene: TRBJ1-2
abundance: -
CDR3aa: CASSRRWDRGSGYTF
CDR3nt: TGTGCCAGCAGCCGACGGTGGGACAGGGGAAGCGGCTACACCTTC

v_gene: TRBV4-1
d_gene: TRBD2
j_gene: TRBJ2-7
abundance: -
CDR3aa: CASSHKTSGLAGISYEQYF
CDR3nt: TGCGCCAGCAGCCACAAGACATCAGGACTAGCGGGAATAAGCTACGAGCAGTACTTC

v_gene: TRBV28
d_gene: TRBD1
j_gene: TRBJ2-7
abundance: -
CDR3aa: CASSRPGQGLLEQYF
CDR3nt: TGTGCCAGCAGTAGACCGGGACAGGGGCTTCTCGAGCAGTACTTC

v_gene: TRBV7-9
d_gene: -
j_gene: TRBJ1-2
abundance: -
CDR3aa: CASSTIDRSRDYGYTF
CDR3nt: TGTGCCAGCAGCACAATCGACAGGTCCCGAGACTATGGCTACACCTTC

v_gene: TRBV2
d_gene: -
j_gene: TRBJ1-2
abundance: few
CDR3aa: CASSDSAGGYTF
CDR3nt: TGTGCCAGCAGTGACTCTGCGGGCGGCTACACCTTC

v_gene: TRBV5-1
d_gene: TRBD2
j_gene: TRBJ2-2
abundance: -
CDR3aa: CASRAGARSRGELFF
CDR3nt: TGCGCCAGCAGAGCGGGAGCTCGATCGAGGGGGGAGCTGTTTTTT